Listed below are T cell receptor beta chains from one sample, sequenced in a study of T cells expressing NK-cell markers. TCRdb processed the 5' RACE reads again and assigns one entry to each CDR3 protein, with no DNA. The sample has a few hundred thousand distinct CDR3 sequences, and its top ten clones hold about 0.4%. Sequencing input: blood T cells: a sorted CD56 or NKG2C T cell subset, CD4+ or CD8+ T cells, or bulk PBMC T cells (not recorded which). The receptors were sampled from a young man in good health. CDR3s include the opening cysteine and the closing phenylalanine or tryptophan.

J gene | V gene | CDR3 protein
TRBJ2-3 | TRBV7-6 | CASSSKVWGSVTDTQYF
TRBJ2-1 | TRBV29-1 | CSVDGRAYNEQFF
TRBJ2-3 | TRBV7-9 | CARARDSDTQYF
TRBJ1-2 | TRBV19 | CASSPPGGTGYTF
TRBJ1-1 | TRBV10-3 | CAIKPDSGMNTEAFF
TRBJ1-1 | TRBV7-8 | CASSSRVDRALEEAFF
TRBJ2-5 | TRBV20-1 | CSARDGSGGRETQYF
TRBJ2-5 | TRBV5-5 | CASSQDRGDETQYF
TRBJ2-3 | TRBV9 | CASSVESGTITDTQYF
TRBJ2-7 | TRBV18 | CASSPGTGRLYEQYF
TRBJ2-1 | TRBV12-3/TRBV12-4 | CASSQTSGGHNEQFF
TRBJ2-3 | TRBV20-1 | CSASSPGLAGASSTDTQYF
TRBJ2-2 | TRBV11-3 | CASSPRTGSGELFF
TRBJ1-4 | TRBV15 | CATSREGAPEDLFF
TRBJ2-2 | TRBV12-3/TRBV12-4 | CASSRRTSGTGELFF
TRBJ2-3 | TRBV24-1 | CATSEWDVADTQYF
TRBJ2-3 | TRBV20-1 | CSARLRGTSGRRSTDTQYF
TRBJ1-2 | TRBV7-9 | CASSWRGGGYTF
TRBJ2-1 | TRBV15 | CATSRASGEQFF
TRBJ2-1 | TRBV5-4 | CASSRGLAGDPQFF
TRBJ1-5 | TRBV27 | CASGGGLGAISPQHF
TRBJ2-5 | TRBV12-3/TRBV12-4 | CASGEQNRQETQYF
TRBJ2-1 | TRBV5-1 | CASSFGIPSNEQFF
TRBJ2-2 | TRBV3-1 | CASSYGQTGELFF
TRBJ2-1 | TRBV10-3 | CAISESRGNPGREQFF
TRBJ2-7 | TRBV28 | CASSFPGLTYEQYF
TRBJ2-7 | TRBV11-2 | CASSLGAISYEQYF
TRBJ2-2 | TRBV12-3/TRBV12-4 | CASSLGQGTGELFF
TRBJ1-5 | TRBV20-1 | CSARVNRAQPQHF
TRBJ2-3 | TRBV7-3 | CASSQGTASTDTQYF
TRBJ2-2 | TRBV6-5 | CASSYLVVSGTANTGELFF
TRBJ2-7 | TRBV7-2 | CASSAGLAGSLEQYF
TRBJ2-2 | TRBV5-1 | CASNRGQNTGELFF
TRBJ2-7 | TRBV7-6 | CASSPGTRYEQYF
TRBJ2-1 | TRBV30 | CAWSVGSDEQFF
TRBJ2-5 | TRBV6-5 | CASSDSRRYQETQYF
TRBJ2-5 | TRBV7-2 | CASSFLYRGAERKETQYF
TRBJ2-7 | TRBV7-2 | CASSGTGISEQYF
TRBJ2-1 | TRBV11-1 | CASSRTRREDEQFF
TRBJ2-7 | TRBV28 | CASTTFAGRGPSYEQYF
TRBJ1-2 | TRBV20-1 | CSAQTGGRGYTF
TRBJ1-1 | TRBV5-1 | CASSSRTVNLNTEAFF
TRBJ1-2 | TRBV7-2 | CASRGGREANYGYTF
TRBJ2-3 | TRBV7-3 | CASSQGASGRTDTQYF
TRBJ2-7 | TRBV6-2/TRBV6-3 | CASSDGIFPYEQYF
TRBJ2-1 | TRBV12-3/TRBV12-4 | CASSLRVRGLYNEQFF
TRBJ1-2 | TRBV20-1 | CSASPEGYYGYTF
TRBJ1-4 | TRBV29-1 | CSTRDRNEKLFF
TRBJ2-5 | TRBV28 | CATTGGGETQYF
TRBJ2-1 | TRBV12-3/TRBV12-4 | CASGPGLAGGPKNEQFF